This is a list of T cell receptor beta chains from one sample in a study of ipilimumab plus nivolumab after autologous stem cell transplantation. Only in-frame clones appear in the TCRdb table, and some are missing; sequencing was by immunoSEQ multiplex PCR. The table lists under 5,000 clones, 55% to 80% of them singletons. The sequenced sample was PBMCs, obtained in a trial of ipilimumab plus nivolumab as post-transplant consolidation. The receptors stem from a male donor with multiple myeloma. The CDR3 runs from the conserved cysteine through the conserved F or W. The D gene is left open where the match is weak. Size is omitted from some rows. Given values are once, few, many or a class for expanded clones.

TRBJ1-5,medium-sized,TRBD1,TRBV29-1,TGCAAGTTTAGGGGACAGGGGGATGGCAATCAGCCCCAGCATTTT,CKFRGQGDGNQPQHF
TRBJ1-4,-,TRBD1,TRBV7-2,TGTGCCAGCAGCCCTCAAGGGGGGACAGGGGGCAGGAATGAAAAACTGTTTTTT,CASSPQGGTGGRNEKLFF
TRBJ1-5,-,TRBD1,TRBV6-6,TGCGCCAGCAGAGCTGGGACAGGGTACAATCAGCCCCAGCATTTT,CASRAGTGYNQPQHF
TRBJ1-1,few,TRBD1,TRBV18,TGTGCCAGCTCACCGGACAGGGATACTGAAGCTTTCTTT,CASSPDRDTEAFF
TRBJ1-3,few,-,TRBV5-1,TGCGCCAGCAGCTCTGGGTCCTCTGGAAACACCATATATTTT,CASSSGSSGNTIYF
TRBJ2-7,few,-,TRBV27,TGTGCCAGCAGTTCGTTGGGGAGATCCCCCTACGAGCAGTACTTC,CASSSLGRSPYEQYF
TRBJ1-4,-,-,TRBV29-1,TGCAGCGGCGTCCGGGGGCCAGGGGAAAAACTGTTTTTT,CSGVRGPGEKLFF
TRBJ2-1,few,-,TRBV28,TGTGCCAGCCCTAAGGTACCCCGGGGCGATGAGCAGTTCTTC,CASPKVPRGDEQFF
TRBJ2-4,-,-,TRBV19,TGTGCCAGTAGTATCGACAGCAAAAACATTCAGTACTTC,CASSIDSKNIQYF
TRBJ1-5,medium-sized,TRBD1,TRBV15,TGTGCCACCAGCAGAGTGGGCCCAGGGGGCGGTCAGCCCCAGCATTTT,CATSRVGPGGGQPQHF
TRBJ2-2,-,TRBD2,TRBV7-3,TGTGCCAGCAGCTTACGTAGCGGGACGAACACCGGGGAGCTGTTTTTT,CASSLRSGTNTGELFF
TRBJ2-7,-,-,TRBV27,TGTGCCAGCAGTACAGGCTACGAGCAGTACTTC,CASSTGYEQYF
TRBJ1-2,-,TRBD1,TRBV5-1,TGCGCCAGCAGCTTGGACCCGGGACAGGGTAATGGCTACACCTTC,CASSLDPGQGNGYTF
TRBJ1-2,-,-,TRBV19,TGTGCCAGTAGTATACGGGACGGTGTTCCGGGGGCCTATGGCTACACCTTC,CASSIRDGVPGAYGYTF
TRBJ2-7,-,-,TRBV7-6,TGTGCCAGCAGCCCAGAGCAGGGACTTACCTACGAGCAGTACTTC,CASSPEQGLTYEQYF
TRBJ1-1,-,TRBD1,TRBV9,TGTGCCAGCAGCGTTTCAGGACAGGGGAACACTGAAGCTTTCTTT,CASSVSGQGNTEAFF
TRBJ2-3,few,TRBD2,TRBV18,TGTGCCAGCTCACCTCAAAGTCACCTAGCGGTTTACACAGATACGCAGTATTTT,CASSPQSHLAVYTDTQYF
TRBJ2-2,-,TRBD1,TRBV28,TGTGCCAGCAGTACGCCCAAGACAGGGGCTTTTGACGGGGAGCTGTTTTTT,CASSTPKTGAFDGELFF
TRBJ2-1,-,TRBD2,TRBV9,TGTGCCAGCAGCATAAGCGGGGGCTATTACAATGAGCAGTTCTTC,CASSISGGYYNEQFF
TRBJ1-6,medium-sized,TRBD1,TRBV7-2,TGTGCCAGCAGCCCGGGACAGAGCTCCTATAATTCACCCCTCCACTTT,CASSPGQSSYNSPLHF
TRBJ2-7,-,-,TRBV4-1,TGCGCCAGCAGCGGAGGGGGGGGCTACGAGCAGTACTTC,CASSGGGGYEQYF
TRBJ2-2,medium-sized,-,TRBV4-3,TGCGCCAGCAGCCAAGATCGGGCAGGGGTCACCGGGGAGCTGTTTTTT,CASSQDRAGVTGELFF
TRBJ2-5,-,-,TRBV19,TGTGCCAGTAGACTTGCAGAGACCCAGTACTTC,CASRLAETQYF
TRBJ2-7,-,-,TRBV7-8,TGTGCCAGCAGCAAAGCCGGGACTTGGGTTTACGAGCAGTACTTC,CASSKAGTWVYEQYF
TRBJ2-7,few,TRBD1,TRBV4-1,TGTGCCAGCAGCCAAGGACAGGGTGTATCCTACGAGCAGTACTTC,CASSQGQGVSYEQYF
TRBJ1-4,-,-,TRBV11-2,TGTGCCAGCAGCTTAGCCGGGCGTAATGAAAAACTGTTTTTT,CASSLAGRNEKLFF
TRBJ2-5,-,TRBD1,TRBV11-3,TGTGCCAGCAGCTTAGATTCACAGGGGATGGAGACCCAGTACTTC,CASSLDSQGMETQYF
TRBJ1-1,-,-,TRBV9,TGTGCCAGCAGCCCGGCAGGTTCCAACACTGAAGCTTTCTTT,CASSPAGSNTEAFF
TRBJ1-2,-,-,TRBV11-2,TGTGCCAGCAGCTTAGTCTCGCGGGGATTAGATGGCTACACCTTC,CASSLVSRGLDGYTF
TRBJ2-3,-,-,TRBV5-1,TGCGCCAGCAGCCCGGACTGGTCCAGAGATACGCAGTATTTT,CASSPDWSRDTQYF
TRBJ1-2,-,TRBD1,TRBV6-5,TGTGCCAGCAGTACCCTGGGACAGTCATATGGCTACACCTTC,CASSTLGQSYGYTF
TRBJ1-2,-,-,TRBV5-1,TGCGCCAGCAGCCCGCCAGGACAGAACTATGGCTACACCTTC,CASSPPGQNYGYTF
TRBJ2-7,-,-,TRBV7-9,TGTGCCAGCAGCTCGCCGGGACAAACCTACTACGAGCAGTACTTC,CASSSPGQTYYEQYF
TRBJ1-4,-,-,TRBV27,TGTGCCAGCAGTTTAAGGGGAACTAATGAAAAACTGTTTTTT,CASSLRGTNEKLFF
TRBJ1-4,few,TRBD1,TRBV6-1,TGTGCCAGCAGGACAGGGCAAGGTGAAAAACTGTTTTTT,CASRTGQGEKLFF
TRBJ1-2,-,-,TRBV27,TGTGCCAGCAGTTTTTCGAGGGGCGTCTATGGCTACACCTTC,CASSFSRGVYGYTF
TRBJ2-6,-,-,TRBV5-6,TGTGCCAGCAGCCGTCGGACGTCTTCGGGGGCCAACGTCCTGACTTTC,CASSRRTSSGANVLTF
TRBJ1-2,-,TRBD1,TRBV7-9,TGTGCCAGCAGCCCGACAGGGGACCCCTATGGCTACACCTTC,CASSPTGDPYGYTF
TRBJ2-1,-,TRBD1,TRBV7-9,TGTGCCAGCAGCTTGATTCAGGGGGATGAGCAGTTCTTC,CASSLIQGDEQFF
TRBJ1-2,few,-,TRBV6-1,TGTGCCAGCAGTATCCCACTCTTAGGAGACTACACCTTC,CASSIPLLGDYTF
TRBJ2-7,-,-,TRBV5-6,TGTGCCAGCAGCTTGAAAGGGGGAGCCTACGAGCAGTACTTC,CASSLKGGAYEQYF
TRBJ2-3,-,-,TRBV30,TGTGCCGTGGAGCCCGGGGGCCCGACAGATACGCAGTATTTT,CAVEPGGPTDTQYF
TRBJ2-7,-,-,TRBV6-5,TGTGCCAGCCGGACAGATGGTTACGAGCAGTACTTC,CASRTDGYEQYF
TRBJ2-3,-,-,TRBV7-3,TGTGCCAGCAGCACAAGGTTTCAAGATACGCAGTATTTT,CASSTRFQDTQYF
TRBJ1-1,-,-,TRBV7-2,TGTGCCAGCAGCTTAGACAGGGTGAACACTGAAGCTTTCTTT,CASSLDRVNTEAFF
TRBJ2-5,-,TRBD1,TRBV5-1,TGCGCCAGCAGCTTGGCGGGACAGAAAGAGACCCAGTACTTC,CASSLAGQKETQYF
TRBJ2-1,-,-,TRBV4-1,TGCGCCAGCAGCCCTTACGCGCGAACAGGGGACTGGCAGTTCTTC,CASSPYARTGDWQFF
TRBJ1-1,-,-,TRBV9,TGTGCCAGCAGTGCGGGGGTCGGCACTGAAGCTTTCTTT,CASSAGVGTEAFF
TRBJ2-7,-,-,TRBV28,TGTGCCAGCACTCCGGGACAAATCCTTTACGAGCAGTACTTC,CASTPGQILYEQYF
TRBJ1-1,-,-,TRBV7-1,TGTGCCAGCAGCTTAGCCGGGGGGCCCACTGAAGCTTTCTTT,CASSLAGGPTEAFF
TRBJ2-1,-,TRBD2,TRBV28,TGTGCCAGCAGCACACTAGCGCCCTACAATGAGCAGTTCTTC,CASSTLAPYNEQFF
TRBJ2-3,-,TRBD2,TRBV4-3,TGCGCCAGCAGCCCCGGACTAGCGGGGGGGGGAGATACGCAGTATTTT,CASSPGLAGGGDTQYF
TRBJ2-1,once,TRBD1,TRBV19,TGTGCCAGTAGTCCCGGGACAGGGATGGGTGAGCAGTTCTTC,CASSPGTGMGEQFF
TRBJ2-7,-,-,TRBV6-1,TGTGCCAGCATCGATAGGACGGCCTCCTACGAGCAGTACTTC,CASIDRTASYEQYF
TRBJ2-4,hyperexpanded,-,TRBV4-1,TGCGCCAGCAGCCCTTCGGCCGATAACATTCAGTACTTC,CASSPSADNIQYF
TRBJ1-5,medium-sized,-,TRBV4-1,TGCGCCAGCAGCCAAGATCAGAGCGGGATTCAGCCCCAGCATTTT,CASSQDQSGIQPQHF
TRBJ2-7,few,TRBD2,TRBV4-2,TGTGCCAGCAGCGCACAATCGGGACTAGCGGGTGAACAGTACTTC,CASSAQSGLAGEQYF
TRBJ2-7,-,TRBD2,TRBV5-1,TGCGCCAGCAGTTTAGCACCGGGACTAGGGGTCTACGAGCAGTACTTC,CASSLAPGLGVYEQYF
TRBJ1-1,-,-,TRBV6-1,TGTGCCAGCAGACCCGGCAGTAGCACTGAAGCTTTCTTT,CASRPGSSTEAFF
TRBJ2-2,-,TRBD2,TRBV10-3,TGTGCCATTGCGACTAGCGGGGGGGCCTCGAACACCGGGGAGCTGTTTTTT,CAIATSGGASNTGELFF